The sequence of this TCR beta chain was determined in a study of blood T cell repertoires in COVID-19. CDR1 and CDR2 (germline): WSHSY, SAAADI. The V end lost 5 bases, the J end lost 3 bases, and 13 bases lay between the germline ends. CDR3 size: 14 residues. In the authors' workflow: Reference gene primer amplification in the assay estimated nucleated cell counts. Sequencing used immunoSEQ multiplex PCR; TCRdb keeps in-frame clones, though not all of them. The V and J calls and the clone size are those of that table, but D and trimming were determined from the DNA. Of 200,000 to 250,000 clones listed, around 90% are singletons.

V is TRBV10-2 and J is TRBJ1-1; D may be TRBD1 (6 bases). The TCR sequence derives from a woman in her 70s with active or convalescent COVID-19. The sequenced sample consisted of peripheral blood. The CDR3 loop is CASSSTGTYTEAFF. CDR3 sequence (DNA): TGCGCCAGCAGTTCCACAGGGACCTACACTGAAGCTTTCTTT.